This is a list of T cell receptor beta chains from one sample in a study of shared clonotypes between healthy human individuals. Assay used: immunoSEQ multiplex PCR; TCRdb lists only in-frame clones, some missing. Of 2,500,000 or so clones in the sample, over 85% were seen once. The sample consisted of naive CD4+ T cells sorted from blood. The receptors originated from a man younger than 35 in good health. Both conserved end residues are part of each CDR3. Fields, in order: clone size, V gene, D gene, J gene, CDR3 protein, CDR3 DNA. D genes are given only for firm matches. The size field is filled for only some rows; it gives once, few, many or a size class.

NA,TRBV2,TRBD2,TRBJ2-1,CASTPGTSGYNEQFF,TGTGCCAGCACCCCCGGGACTAGCGGTTACAATGAGCAGTTCTTC
few,TRBV30,NA,TRBJ1-5,CAWRGDSEDQPQHF,TGTGCCTGGAGGGGGGACTCCGAGGATCAGCCCCAGCATTTT
NA,TRBV7-2,TRBD2,TRBJ2-7,CASSLMAGGRYEQYF,TGTGCCAGCAGCTTAATGGCGGGAGGAAGATACGAGCAGTACTTC
NA,TRBV4-1,TRBD2,TRBJ2-3,CASSQGAAGDLYSTDTQYF,TGCGCCAGCAGCCAAGGCGCAGCGGGGGATCTCTATTCCACAGATACGCAGTATTTT
NA,TRBV18,NA,TRBJ1-5,CASSQGISNQPQHF,TGTGCCAGCTCACAGGGGATAAGCAATCAGCCCCAGCATTTT
once,TRBV19,TRBD1,TRBJ1-5,CASSILGQNSNQPQHF,TGTGCCAGTAGTATTTTGGGACAGAATAGCAATCAGCCCCAGCATTTT
NA,TRBV18,NA,TRBJ1-2,CASSLVTGDNYGYTF,TGTGCCAGCTCCCTGGTGACAGGCGATAACTATGGCTACACCTTC
NA,TRBV2,TRBD2,TRBJ2-3,CASSFGLAGFTDTQYF,TGTGCCAGCAGTTTCGGACTAGCGGGGTTCACAGATACGCAGTATTTT
once,TRBV2,TRBD1,TRBJ1-4,CASQEETGKEKLFF,TGTGCCAGCCAGGAAGAGACAGGGAAAGAAAAACTGTTTTTT
NA,TRBV30,NA,TRBJ1-3,CAWRITGSGNTIYF,TGTGCCTGGAGGATAACAGGCTCTGGAAACACCATATATTTT
NA,TRBV5-1,TRBD2,TRBJ2-5,CASSLTSGRSETQYF,TGCGCCAGCAGCTTGACTAGCGGGAGATCAGAGACCCAGTACTTC
few,TRBV7-9,TRBD1,TRBJ1-6,CASSLGGQGGGSPLHF,TGTGCCAGCAGCTTGGGCGGACAGGGAGGGGGCTCACCCCTCCACTTT
once,TRBV19,TRBD2,TRBJ2-3,CASSISSGGAGTQYF,TGTGCCAGTAGTATTTCTAGCGGGGGGGCTGGTACGCAGTATTTT
NA,TRBV2,TRBD1,TRBJ2-5,CACGGQGLETQYF,TGTGCCTGCGGGGGACAGGGGTTGGAGACCCAGTACTTC
NA,TRBV5-4,NA,TRBJ2-3,CASSSGGSTDTQYF,TGTGCCAGCAGCTCGGGGGGCTCGACAGATACGCAGTATTTT
NA,TRBV5-1,NA,TRBJ2-7,CASSPSTGVRTYEQYF,TGCGCCAGCAGCCCATCAACCGGGGTTCGGACCTACGAGCAGTACTTC
NA,TRBV6-5,NA,TRBJ1-1,CASSSFRDSNTEAFF,TGTGCCAGCAGTTCATTCCGAGACAGTAACACTGAAGCTTTCTTT
NA,TRBV28,NA,TRBJ2-4,CASSEPRLVGKNIQYF,TGTGCCAGCAGCGAACCACGGCTGGTAGGCAAAAACATTCAGTACTTC
NA,TRBV30,TRBD1,TRBJ1-6,CAWEPGQGNSPLHF,TGTGCCTGGGAACCGGGACAGGGCAATTCACCCCTCCACTTT
NA,TRBV5-6,NA,TRBJ2-1,CASSLGDRSPYNEQFF,TGTGCCAGCAGCTTGGGAGACAGGTCACCCTACAATGAGCAGTTCTTC
NA,TRBV6-6,TRBD1,TRBJ1-5,CASSYSETGGGQPQHF,TGTGCCAGCAGTTACTCTGAGACAGGGGGCGGTCAGCCCCAGCATTTT
NA,TRBV5-4,NA,TRBJ1-2,CASSSLRGAPYGYTF,TGTGCCAGCAGCTCCCTAAGGGGCGCTCCTTATGGCTACACCTTC
NA,TRBV6-1,TRBD2,TRBJ2-7,CASSDLAGRGHEQYF,TGTGCCAGCAGTGATTTGGCGGGGAGGGGCCACGAGCAGTACTTC
once,TRBV27,NA,TRBJ2-7,CASSSDRYEQYF,TGTGCCAGCAGTTCTGACAGGTACGAGCAGTACTTC
NA,TRBV10-3,TRBD1,TRBJ1-1,CAIRWTGDTEAFF,TGTGCCATCAGATGGACAGGGGACACTGAAGCTTTCTTT
NA,TRBV7-2,TRBD1,TRBJ1-1,CASGVRGRTEAFF,TGTGCCAGCGGCGTCAGGGGGCGCACTGAAGCTTTCTTT
NA,TRBV5-1,TRBD2,TRBJ2-1,CASSSEGLAVYNEQFF,TGCGCCAGCAGCTCGGAGGGACTAGCGGTTTACAATGAGCAGTTCTTC
NA,TRBV9,TRBD1,TRBJ1-5,CASSVGQGAGEPQHF,TGTGCCAGCAGCGTGGGACAGGGGGCGGGAGAGCCCCAGCATTTT
NA,TRBV12-2,NA,TRBJ2-5,CASRKSDLGPPYF,TGTGCAAGTCGCAAATCCGACCTGGGTCCACCGTACTTC
NA,TRBV18,TRBD1,TRBJ2-2,CASSPSWTGGIAGELFF,TGTGCCAGCTCACCTTCCTGGACAGGTGGTATCGCCGGGGAGCTGTTTTTT
NA,TRBV5-6,TRBD1,TRBJ1-6,CASSLPGTGRMNSPLHF,TGTGCCAGCAGCTTGCCCGGGACAGGAAGGATGAATTCACCCCTCCACTTT
NA,TRBV5-1,TRBD1,TRBJ2-3,CASSGRQGASTDTQYF,TGCGCCAGCAGCGGAAGACAGGGGGCGAGCACAGATACGCAGTATTTT
NA,TRBV27,TRBD2,TRBJ2-1,CASSLSSAGGKYNEQFF,TGTGCCAGCAGTTTATCGTCAGCGGGAGGAAAGTACAATGAGCAGTTCTTC
NA,TRBV14,TRBD1,TRBJ2-3,CASSPPGTVSTDTQYF,TGTGCCAGCAGCCCGCCTGGGACAGTCAGCACAGATACGCAGTATTTT
NA,TRBV9,NA,TRBJ2-2,CASSDSSATGELFF,TGTGCCAGCAGCGACTCCTCGGCCACCGGGGAGCTGTTTTTT
NA,TRBV5-3,NA,TRBJ1-3,CARIRMVGAFSGNTIYF,TGTGCCAGAATAAGAATGGTCGGGGCTTTCTCTGGAAACACCATATATTTT
NA,TRBV10-2,NA,TRBJ2-7,CASSERLRDNDEQYF,TGCGCCAGCAGTGAGAGATTACGGGATAACGACGAGCAGTACTTC
NA,TRBV19,TRBD1,TRBJ2-4,CASNPGQGVKNIQYF,TGTGCCAGTAACCCTGGACAGGGCGTCAAAAACATTCAGTACTTC
NA,TRBV7-9,NA,TRBJ2-1,CAIPGQGLALNEQFF,TGTGCCATCCCGGGACAGGGACTAGCGTTGAATGAGCAGTTCTTC
NA,TRBV28,NA,TRBJ1-4,CASTAGNEKLFF,TGTGCCAGCACGGCGGGTAATGAAAAACTGTTTTTT
NA,TRBV2,NA,TRBJ2-5,CASRLDAETQYF,TGTGCCAGCAGACTAGATGCGGAGACCCAGTACTTC
NA,TRBV28,NA,TRBJ1-4,CASSPNGQPWKLFF,TGTGCCAGCAGCCCTAATGGACAGCCCTGGAAGCTGTTTTTT
NA,TRBV5-6,TRBD1,TRBJ1-5,CASSLGQGGSYSNQPQHF,TGTGCCAGCAGCTTGGGACAGGGGGGGTCCTATAGCAATCAGCCCCAGCATTTT